Presented here are 20 T cell receptor beta chains from one specimen sequenced in a study of blood T cell repertoires in COVID-19. The method was immunoSEQ multiplex PCR; TCRdb's version includes in-frame clones alone and lacks a portion of them. The top ten hold roughly a tenth of the sample, which has approximately 140,000 clones, around nine tenths seen once. The sequencing sample was made of peripheral blood. The receptors derive from a man aged 60 to 75 with active or convalescent COVID-19.

The V and J genes are TRBV29-1 and TRBJ1-4, with D possibly matching TRBD1 (5 bases). The CDR3 is 13 residues long. The germline V and J ends were trimmed by 5 bases and 5 bases, with 12 bases remaining between them. CDR1 and CDR2 (germline): SQVTM, ANQGSEA. The CDR3 region has the DNA TGCAGCGTTCCCGGGACTGAAAATGAAAAACTGTTTTTT. Residues: CSVPGTENEKLFF.

The chain couples TRBV5-4 to TRBJ2-1, with TRBD2 matching 7 bases. V lost 1 base to trimming and J lost 1 base; unmatched junction nucleotides: 2. Germline V gene lookup returns CDR1 SGHNT and CDR2 YYREEE (reference sequence). There are 15 residues in the CDR3. CDR3 amino acids: CASSLSGGSYNEQFF. In DNA, the CDR3 is TGTGCCAGCAGCTTGTCGGGAGGATCCTACAATGAGCAGTTCTTC.

This clone was detected a few times. J is TRBJ2-7 and V is TRBV6-5, with 9 positions matching TRBD1. Germline values: CDR1 MNHEY, CDR2 SVGAGI. Trimming cost V 5 bases and J 2 bases; bases outside gene matches: 7. This CDR3 region has 15 residues. The CDR3 bases are TGTGCCAGCAGTCGACCGGGACAGGGTACCTACGAGCAGTACTTC. It translates to CASSRPGQGTYEQYF.

This chain links TRBV28 with TRBJ2-7; 9 nucleotides align to TRBD1. The CDR3 extends over 14 amino acids. Germline CDR1 reads MDHEN; CDR2 reads SYDVKM. The V gene end was trimmed by 4 bases and the J gene end by 4 bases; junction bases not matched to a gene: 5. The CDR3 protein is CASSSRDREYEQYF. CDR3 coding DNA: TGTGCCAGCAGTTCCCGGGACAGGGAGTACGAGCAGTACTTC.

This clone was seen once. V and J are TRBV9 and TRBJ1-3, with D tentatively TRBD1 (6 bases). Germline loops: CDR1 SGDLS, CDR2 YYNGEE. Trimming left V 7 bases short and J 0 bases short, with 17 bases between. The CDR3 runs to 16 residues. The CDR3 sequence: CASPGGRGDSGNTIYF. CDR3 DNA sequence: TGTGCCAGCCCCGGGGGGCGGGGGGACTCTGGAAACACCATATATTTT.

Here the CDR3 DNA reads TGTGCCAGCAGCCCAAACCCAGGGCCTCCCGTTGGAAACACCATATATTTT. Translation gives CASSPNPGPPVGNTIYF. The chain uses TRBV11-2 and TRBJ1-3; the D gene is possibly TRBD1 (5 bases). V lost 5 bases, J lost 3 bases, and 20 bases lay in between. CDR1 and CDR2 (germline): SGHAT, FQNNGV. This CDR3 is 17 amino acids long.

The chain combines TRBV27 with TRBJ2-7; TRBD1 matches at 8 bases. From germline, CDR1 is MNHEY and CDR2 SMNVEV (reference sequence). V was pared by 7 bases and J by 4 bases, with 9 bases of the junction left unmatched. The CDR3 consists of 14 residues. The CDR3 region has the DNA TGTGCCAGCAAAAGAACAGGGGGTGCGTACGAGCAGTACTTC. It translates to CASKRTGGAYEQYF.

V usage is TRBV6-6 and J usage is TRBJ1-2, with D maybe TRBD1 (6 bases). This CDR3 is 12 amino acids long. Trimming pared 8 bases from V and 7 bases from J, leaving 14 bases between. Germline CDR1 is MNHNY and CDR2 is SVGAGI (reference sequence). The CDR3 spells CASCPGAGGYTF. Written as DNA, the CDR3 is TGTGCCAGCTGTCCAGGGGCGGGTGGCTACACCTTC.

This chain links TRBV12-5 with TRBJ2-2; D gene uncertain. The CDR3 covers 14 residues. Germline V gene lookup returns CDR1 LGHNT and CDR2 FRNRAP. V lost 1 base, J lost 4 bases, and 7 bases lay in between. CDR3 sequence reads: CASGLDGLTGELFF. CDR3 bases: TGTGCTAGTGGTTTGGACGGTCTCACCGGGGAGCTGTTTTTT.

V and J are TRBV10-1 and TRBJ2-3; D possibly corresponds to TRBD2 (5 bases). V was shortened by 0 bases and J by 6 bases, with 13 bases between the two germline ends. CDR1 is WNHNN, CDR2 SYGVQD, per germline (reference sequence). The CDR3 loop spans 15 amino acids. CDR3 DNA: TGCGCCAGCAGTGAGTCGACTCTAGCAGTGGATACGCAGTATTTT. Its translation: CASSESTLAVDTQYF.

This sequence joins TRBV6-1 and TRBJ2-5; perhaps TRBD1 as D (5 bases). Trimming took off 1 base at V and 3 bases at J, with 9 bases between the two ends. This CDR3 has 14 amino acids. Germline values: CDR1 MNHNS, CDR2 SASEGT. In nucleotides, the CDR3 is TGTGCCAGCAGTGAAGGGACATTAAAAGAGACCCAGTACTTC. Its protein is CASSEGTLKETQYF.

CDR3 in DNA: TGCGCCAGCAGTCCCTCCGGGGCGGGAAGAAACATTCAGTACTTC. Amino acid sequence: CASSPSGAGRNIQYF. This chain uses TRBV5-1 with TRBJ2-4; tentatively, D is TRBD2 (6 bases). CDR3 length: 15 residues. CDR1 is SGHRS, CDR2 YFSETQ, per germline. V was cut by 5 bases and J by 6 bases, with 18 bases left in between.

J is TRBJ2-1 and V is TRBV2; tentative D call: TRBD1 (5 bases). The V and J ends lost 3 bases and 7 bases respectively, with 19 bases between them. Germline V gene lookup returns CDR1 SNHLY and CDR2 FYNNEI. This CDR3 spans 16 amino acids. Here the CDR3 DNA reads TGTGCCAGCAGTGACCTATGGGCAGGGAAGAGGAATGAGCAGTTCTTC. This translates into CASSDLWAGKRNEQFF.

The chain joins TRBV28 to TRBJ1-6; 10 bases align to TRBD1. Germline CDR1 MDHEN, CDR2 SYDVKM. Losses at the gene ends were 3 bases for V and 8 bases for J; bases not matched to a gene: 16. The CDR3 length is 19 residues. The CDR3 protein is CASSFAGTGDWGNDSPLHF. CDR3 nucleotides: TGTGCCAGCAGTTTTGCTGGGACAGGGGATTGGGGAAACGATTCACCCCTCCACTTT. The entire variable domain, with the rest obtained from reference TRBV28 and TRBJ1-6, is as follows: DVKVTQSSRYLVKRTGEKVFLECVQDMDHENMFWYRQDPGLGLRLIYFSYDVKMKEKGDIPEGYSVSREKKERFSLILESASTNQTSMYLCASSFAGTGDWGNDSPLHFGNGTRLTVT.

CDR3 region: CASREVGGQQETQYF. CDR3 in DNA: TGCGCCAGCAGGGAAGTTGGCGGGCAACAAGAGACCCAGTACTTC. J is TRBJ2-5 and V is TRBV5-1; a weak D match, TRBD2 (5 bases). With 5 bases removed from V and 2 bases from J, the gap between germline ends came to 16 bases. CDR3 length: 15 amino acids. Germline V gene sequence: CDR1 SGHRS, CDR2 YFSETQ.

DNA of the CDR3: TGTGCCAGCAGCCCCCAGACTAGCGGGAATGAGCAGTTCTTC. Translation: CASSPQTSGNEQFF. The chain uses TRBV9 and TRBJ2-1; 10 nucleotides match TRBD2. The V gene's germline CDR1 is SGDLS and CDR2 YYNGEE. The trim removed 4 bases at V and 7 bases at J, leaving 5 bases unmatched. CDR3 length equals 14 residues.

V is TRBV5-1 and J is TRBJ1-1, with D unresolved. The length of the CDR3 is 14 residues. The V gene's germline CDR1 is SGHRS and CDR2 YFSETQ. V was cut by 0 bases and J by 7 bases, with 13 bases left in between. This CDR3 is CASSLVGEINEAFF. The CDR3 DNA follows: TGCGCCAGCAGCTTGGTCGGGGAAATCAATGAAGCTTTCTTT.

The chain employs TRBV18 and TRBJ2-7; tentative D call: TRBD1 (5 bases). Trimming shortened V by 0 bases and J by 2 bases, and 14 bases separated the two germline ends. The CDR3 totals 16 residues. Germline CDR1 KGHSH, CDR2 LQKENI. The CDR3 region has the DNA TGTGCCAGCTCACCACCGGAAGGCAGGGCTCCCTACGAGCAGTACTTC. It codes for CASSPPEGRAPYEQYF.

The gene calls are TRBV11-2 and TRBJ1-2, with 8 bases fitting TRBD1. The CDR3 length is 13 residues. With 4 bases clipped from V and 7 bases from J, the junction kept 5 bases outside the gene matches. Germline V lookup: CDR1 SGHAT, CDR2 FQNNGV. The CDR3 region is CASSSTGQAGYTF. The CDR3 DNA is TGTGCCAGCAGCTCCACGGGACAGGCTGGCTACACCTTC.

This clone occurred a few times. V is TRBV19 and J is TRBJ2-3; 15 positions agree with TRBD2. The CDR3 is 14 amino acids. The germline V gene encodes CDR1 LNHDA and CDR2 SQIVND (reference sequence). Unmatched junction bases numbered 3, after V lost 10 bases and J lost 4 bases. The chain's CDR3 is CATRTSGRADTQYF. The CDR3 nucleotides read TGTGCCACTCGGACTAGCGGGAGGGCAGATACGCAGTATTTT.